This T cell receptor beta chain was sequenced during a study of shared clonotypes between healthy human individuals. Deep-level running was used for the assay. The team ran DNA from unsorted PBMCs on ten immunoSEQ deep assay plates for sequencing. Clones were read by immunoSEQ multiplex PCR, and TCRdb kept only the in-frame ones, dropping some. The top ten hold roughly an eighth of the sample, which has fewer than 550,000 clones, roughly 85% seen once. Trimming removed 4 bases from V and 3 bases from J; junction bases left unmatched: 11. This CDR3 is 16 amino acids long. In germline, CDR1 is SGHRS, CDR2 YFSETQ.

The receptor's source is a woman aged 35 to 49 in good health. Some clones in this sample may be carry-over from other donors' samples. Sample: PBMCs. V gene TRBV5-1 combines with J gene TRBJ1-1; 8 positions agree with TRBD1. CDR3 nucleotide sequence: TGCGCCAGCAGCGCGTCCCCCCTGGGACAGGACACTGAAGCTTTCTTT. Amino acids: CASSASPLGQDTEAFF.